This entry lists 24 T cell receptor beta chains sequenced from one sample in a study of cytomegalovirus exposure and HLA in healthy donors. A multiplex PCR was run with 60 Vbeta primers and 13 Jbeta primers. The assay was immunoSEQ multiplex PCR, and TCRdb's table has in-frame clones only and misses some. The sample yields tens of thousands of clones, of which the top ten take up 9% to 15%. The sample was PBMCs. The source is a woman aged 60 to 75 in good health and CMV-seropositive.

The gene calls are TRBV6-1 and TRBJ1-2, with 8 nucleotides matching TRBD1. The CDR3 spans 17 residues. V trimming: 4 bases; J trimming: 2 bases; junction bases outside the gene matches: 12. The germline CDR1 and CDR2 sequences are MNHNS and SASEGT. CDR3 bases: TGTGCCAGCAGTGCCGTCAAGACCGGGACAGGCAACTATGGCTACACCTTC. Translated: CASSAVKTGTGNYGYTF.

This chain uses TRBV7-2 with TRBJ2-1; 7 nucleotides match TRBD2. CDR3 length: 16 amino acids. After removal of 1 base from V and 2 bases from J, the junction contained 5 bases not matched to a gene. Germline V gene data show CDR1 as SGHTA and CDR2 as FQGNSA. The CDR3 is CASSLDGGGAYNEQFF. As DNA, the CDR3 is TGTGCCAGCAGCTTAGATGGGGGGGGTGCCTACAATGAGCAGTTCTTC.

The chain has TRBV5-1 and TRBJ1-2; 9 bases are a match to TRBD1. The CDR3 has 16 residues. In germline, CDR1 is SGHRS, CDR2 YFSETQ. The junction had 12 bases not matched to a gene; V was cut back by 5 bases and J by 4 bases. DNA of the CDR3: TGCGCCAGCAGAAAACCGAGACAGGGGGTATTCTATGGCTACACCTTC. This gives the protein CASRKPRQGVFYGYTF. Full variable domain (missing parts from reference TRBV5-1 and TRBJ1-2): KAGVTQTPRYLIKTRGQQVTLSCSPISGHRSVSWYQQTPGQGLQFLFEYFSETQRNKGNFPGRFSGRQFSNSRSEMNVSTLELGDSALYLCASRKPRQGVFYGYTFGSGTRLTVV.

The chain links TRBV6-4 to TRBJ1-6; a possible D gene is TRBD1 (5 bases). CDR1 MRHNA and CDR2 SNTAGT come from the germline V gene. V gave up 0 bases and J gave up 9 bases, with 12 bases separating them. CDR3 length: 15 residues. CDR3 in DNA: TGTGCCAGCAGTGACTCGACGCAGGGTGGTTCACCCCTCCACTTT. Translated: CASSDSTQGGSPLHF.

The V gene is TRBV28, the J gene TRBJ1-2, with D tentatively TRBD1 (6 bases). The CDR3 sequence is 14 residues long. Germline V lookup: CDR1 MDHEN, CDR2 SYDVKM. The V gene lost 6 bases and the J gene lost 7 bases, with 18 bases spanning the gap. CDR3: CASRTSGTMGGYTF. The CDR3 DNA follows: TGTGCCAGCAGGACTTCCGGGACAATGGGTGGCTACACCTTC.

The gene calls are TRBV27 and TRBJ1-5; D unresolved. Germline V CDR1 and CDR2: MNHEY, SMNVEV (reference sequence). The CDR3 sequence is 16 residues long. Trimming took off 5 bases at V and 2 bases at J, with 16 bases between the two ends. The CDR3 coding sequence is TGTGCCAGCAGTCCGAACAGTGTTTGGGGCAATCAGCCCCAGCATTTT. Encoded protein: CASSPNSVWGNQPQHF.

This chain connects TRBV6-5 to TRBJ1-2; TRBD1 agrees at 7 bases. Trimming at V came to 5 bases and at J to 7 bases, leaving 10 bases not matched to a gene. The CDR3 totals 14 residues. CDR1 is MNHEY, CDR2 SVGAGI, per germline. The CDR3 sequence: CASSQRRTGTGYTF. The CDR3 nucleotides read TGTGCCAGCAGTCAGAGGCGGACAGGCACTGGCTACACCTTC.

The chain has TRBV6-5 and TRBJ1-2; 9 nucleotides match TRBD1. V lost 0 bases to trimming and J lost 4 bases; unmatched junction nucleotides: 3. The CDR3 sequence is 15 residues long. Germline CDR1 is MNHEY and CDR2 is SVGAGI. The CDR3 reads CASSYSGTGIYGYTF. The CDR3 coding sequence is TGTGCCAGCAGTTACTCCGGGACAGGGATCTATGGCTACACCTTC.

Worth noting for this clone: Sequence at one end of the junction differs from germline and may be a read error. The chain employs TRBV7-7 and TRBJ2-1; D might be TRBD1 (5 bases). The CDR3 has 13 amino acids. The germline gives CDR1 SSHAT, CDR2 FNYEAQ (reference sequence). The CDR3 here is CASSTTVNNEQFF. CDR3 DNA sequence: TGTGCTAGCAGCACGACAGTCAACAATGAGCAGTTCTTC.

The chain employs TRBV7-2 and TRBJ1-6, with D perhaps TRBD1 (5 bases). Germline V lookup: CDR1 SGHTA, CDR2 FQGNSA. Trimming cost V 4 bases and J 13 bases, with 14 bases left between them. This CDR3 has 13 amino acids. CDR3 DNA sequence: TGTGCCAGCAGCTGGGGGGACGGAAGGCCCCTCCACTTT. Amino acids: CASSWGDGRPLHF.

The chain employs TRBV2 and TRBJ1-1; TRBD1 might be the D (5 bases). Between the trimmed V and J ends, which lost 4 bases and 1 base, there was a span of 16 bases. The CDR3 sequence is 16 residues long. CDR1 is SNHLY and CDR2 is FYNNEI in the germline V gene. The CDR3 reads CASSGPYSTGNTEAFF. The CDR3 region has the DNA TGTGCCAGCAGTGGCCCCTATAGTACAGGGAACACTGAAGCTTTCTTT.

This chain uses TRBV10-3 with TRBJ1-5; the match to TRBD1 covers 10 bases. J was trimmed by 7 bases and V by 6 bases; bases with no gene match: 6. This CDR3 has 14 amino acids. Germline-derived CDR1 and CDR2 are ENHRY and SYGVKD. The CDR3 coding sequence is TGTGCCATCAGACGGACAGGGGGTGAGCAGCCCCAGCATTTT. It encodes CAIRRTGGEQPQHF.

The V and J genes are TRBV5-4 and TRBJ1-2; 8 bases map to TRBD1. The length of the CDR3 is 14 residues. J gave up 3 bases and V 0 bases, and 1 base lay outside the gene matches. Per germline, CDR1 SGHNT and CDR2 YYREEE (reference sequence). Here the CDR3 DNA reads TGTGCCAGCAGCTTGGAGACAGGGGACTATGGCTACACCTTC. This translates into CASSLETGDYGYTF.

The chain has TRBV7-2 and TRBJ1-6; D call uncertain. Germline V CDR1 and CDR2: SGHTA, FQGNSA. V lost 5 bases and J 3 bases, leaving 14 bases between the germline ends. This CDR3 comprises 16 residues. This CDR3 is CASSPTVEHYNSPLHF. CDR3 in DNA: TGTGCCAGCAGCCCCACGGTGGAGCACTATAATTCACCCCTCCACTTT.

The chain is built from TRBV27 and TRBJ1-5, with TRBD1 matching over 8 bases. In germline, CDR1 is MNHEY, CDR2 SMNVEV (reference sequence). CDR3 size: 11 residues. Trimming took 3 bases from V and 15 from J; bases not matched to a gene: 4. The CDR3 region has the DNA TGTGCCAGCAGTTTTGGACAGGGCGGGCATTTT. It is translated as CASSFGQGGHF.

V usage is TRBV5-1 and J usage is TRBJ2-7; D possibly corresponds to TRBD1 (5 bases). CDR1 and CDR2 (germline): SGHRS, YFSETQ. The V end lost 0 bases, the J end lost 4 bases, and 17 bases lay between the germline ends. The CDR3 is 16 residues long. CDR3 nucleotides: TGCGCCAGCAGCTTGGGCACAACCAGACAGAGTTACGAGCAGTACTTC. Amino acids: CASSLGTTRQSYEQYF.

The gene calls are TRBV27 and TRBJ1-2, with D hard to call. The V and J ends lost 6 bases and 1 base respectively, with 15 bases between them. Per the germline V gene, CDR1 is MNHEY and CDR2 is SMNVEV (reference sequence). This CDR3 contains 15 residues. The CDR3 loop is CASRPREGINYGYTF. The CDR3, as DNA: TGTGCCAGCAGACCCCGGGAAGGGATTAACTATGGCTACACCTTC.

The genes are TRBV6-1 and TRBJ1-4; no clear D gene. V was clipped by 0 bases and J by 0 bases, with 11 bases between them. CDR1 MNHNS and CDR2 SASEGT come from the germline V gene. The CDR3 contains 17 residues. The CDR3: CASSEAFGEATNEKLFF. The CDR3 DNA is TGTGCCAGCAGTGAAGCGTTCGGGGAGGCAACTAATGAAAAACTGTTTTTT.

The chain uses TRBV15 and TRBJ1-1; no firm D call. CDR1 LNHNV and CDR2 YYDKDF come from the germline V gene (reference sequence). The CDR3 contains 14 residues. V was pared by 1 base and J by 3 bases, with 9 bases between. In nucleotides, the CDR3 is TGTGCCACCAGCAGAGGCCGAGGAGACACTGAAGCTTTCTTT. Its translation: CATSRGRGDTEAFF.

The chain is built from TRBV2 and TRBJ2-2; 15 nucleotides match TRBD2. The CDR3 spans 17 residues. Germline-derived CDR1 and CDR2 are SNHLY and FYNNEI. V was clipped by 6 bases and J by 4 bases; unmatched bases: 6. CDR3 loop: CASRIGLAGGGTGELFF. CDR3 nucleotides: TGTGCCAGCAGGATTGGACTAGCGGGGGGGGGCACCGGGGAGCTGTTTTTT.

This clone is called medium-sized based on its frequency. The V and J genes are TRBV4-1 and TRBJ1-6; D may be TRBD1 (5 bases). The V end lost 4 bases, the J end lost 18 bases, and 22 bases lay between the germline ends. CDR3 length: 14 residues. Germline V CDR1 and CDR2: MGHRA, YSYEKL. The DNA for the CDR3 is TGCGCCAGCAGCCCTTCCGATTCAGGGCCATCGCCCCACTTT. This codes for CASSPSDSGPSPHF.

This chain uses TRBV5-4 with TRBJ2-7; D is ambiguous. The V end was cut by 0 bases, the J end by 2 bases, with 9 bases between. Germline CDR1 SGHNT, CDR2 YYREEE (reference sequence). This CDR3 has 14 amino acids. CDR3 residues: CASSLGAETYEQYF. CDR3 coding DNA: TGTGCCAGCAGCTTGGGGGCAGAAACCTACGAGCAGTACTTC.

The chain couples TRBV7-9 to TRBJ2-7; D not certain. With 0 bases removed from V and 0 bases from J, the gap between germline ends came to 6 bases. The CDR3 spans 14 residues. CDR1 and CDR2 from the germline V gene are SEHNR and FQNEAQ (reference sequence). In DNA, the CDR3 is TGTGCCAGCAGCTTAGCCCTTTTCTCCTACGAGCAGTACTTC. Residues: CASSLALFSYEQYF.

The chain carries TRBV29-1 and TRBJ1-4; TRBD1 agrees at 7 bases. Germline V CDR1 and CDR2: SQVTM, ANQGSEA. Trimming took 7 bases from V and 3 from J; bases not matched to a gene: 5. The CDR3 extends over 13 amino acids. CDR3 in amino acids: CSAGRGPNEKLFF. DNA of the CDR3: TGCAGCGCTGGAAGGGGGCCTAATGAAAAACTGTTTTTT.